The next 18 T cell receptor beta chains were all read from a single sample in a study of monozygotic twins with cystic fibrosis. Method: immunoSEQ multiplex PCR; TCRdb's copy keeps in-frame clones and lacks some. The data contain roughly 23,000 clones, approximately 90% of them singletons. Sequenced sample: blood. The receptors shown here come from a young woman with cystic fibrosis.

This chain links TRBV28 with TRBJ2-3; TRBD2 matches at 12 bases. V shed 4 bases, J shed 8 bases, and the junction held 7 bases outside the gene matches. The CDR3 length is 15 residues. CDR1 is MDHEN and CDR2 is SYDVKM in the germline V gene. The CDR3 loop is CASSSASGGAGTQYF. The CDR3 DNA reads TGTGCCAGCAGTTCTGCTAGCGGGGGGGCTGGTACGCAGTATTTT.

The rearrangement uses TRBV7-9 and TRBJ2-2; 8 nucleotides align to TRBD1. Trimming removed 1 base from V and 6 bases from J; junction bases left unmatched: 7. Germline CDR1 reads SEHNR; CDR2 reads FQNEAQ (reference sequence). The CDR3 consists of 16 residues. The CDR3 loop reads CASSLGTGSFAGELFF. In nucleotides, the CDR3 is TGTGCCAGCAGCTTAGGGACAGGGAGTTTTGCCGGGGAGCTGTTTTTT.

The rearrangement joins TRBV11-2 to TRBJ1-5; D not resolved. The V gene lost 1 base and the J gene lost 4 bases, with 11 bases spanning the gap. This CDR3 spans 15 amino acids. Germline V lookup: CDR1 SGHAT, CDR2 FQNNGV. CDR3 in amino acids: CASSLVIGSNQPQHF. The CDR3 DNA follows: TGTGCCAGCAGCTTAGTTATTGGGTCGAATCAGCCCCAGCATTTT.

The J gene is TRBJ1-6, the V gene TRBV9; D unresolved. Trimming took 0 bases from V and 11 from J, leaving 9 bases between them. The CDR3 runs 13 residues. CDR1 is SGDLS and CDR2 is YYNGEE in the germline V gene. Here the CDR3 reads CASSVGRSAPLHF. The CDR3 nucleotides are TGTGCCAGCAGCGTAGGTAGGTCGGCACCCCTCCACTTT.

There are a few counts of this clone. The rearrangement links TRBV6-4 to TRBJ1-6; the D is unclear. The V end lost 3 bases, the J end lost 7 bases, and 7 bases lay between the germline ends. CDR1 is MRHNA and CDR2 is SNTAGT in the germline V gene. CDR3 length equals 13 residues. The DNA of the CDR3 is TGTGCCAGCAGTGAGGGAGGGAATTCACCCCTCCACTTT. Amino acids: CASSEGGNSPLHF.

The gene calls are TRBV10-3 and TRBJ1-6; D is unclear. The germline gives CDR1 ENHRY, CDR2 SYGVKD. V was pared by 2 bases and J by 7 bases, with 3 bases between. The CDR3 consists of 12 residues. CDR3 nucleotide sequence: TGTGCCATCAGTGAGCCGAATTCACCCCTCCACTTT. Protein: CAISEPNSPLHF.

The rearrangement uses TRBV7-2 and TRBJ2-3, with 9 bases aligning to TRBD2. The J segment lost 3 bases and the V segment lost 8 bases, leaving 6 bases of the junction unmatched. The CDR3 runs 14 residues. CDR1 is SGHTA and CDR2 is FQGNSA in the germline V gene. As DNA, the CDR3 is TGTGCCAGCCAGGCGGGGGGGCAAACAGATACGCAGTATTTT. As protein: CASQAGGQTDTQYF.

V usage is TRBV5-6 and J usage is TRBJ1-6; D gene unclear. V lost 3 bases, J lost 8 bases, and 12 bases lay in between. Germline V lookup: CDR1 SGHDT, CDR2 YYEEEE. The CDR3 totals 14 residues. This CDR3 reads CASSSGAAYSPLHF. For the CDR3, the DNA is TGTGCCAGCAGCTCTGGTGCAGCTTATTCACCCCTCCACTTT.

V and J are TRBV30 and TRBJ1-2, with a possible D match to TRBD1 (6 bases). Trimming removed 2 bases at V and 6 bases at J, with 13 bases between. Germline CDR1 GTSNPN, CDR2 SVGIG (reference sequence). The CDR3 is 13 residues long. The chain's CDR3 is CAWSPGTKNGYTF. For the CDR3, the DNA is TGTGCCTGGAGTCCAGGGACAAAGAATGGCTACACCTTC.

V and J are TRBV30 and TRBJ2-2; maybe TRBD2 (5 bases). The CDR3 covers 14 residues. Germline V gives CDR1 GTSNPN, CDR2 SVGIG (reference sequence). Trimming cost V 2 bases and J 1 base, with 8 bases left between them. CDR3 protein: CAWSRTLNTGELFF. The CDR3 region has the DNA TGTGCCTGGAGTCGGACTTTGAACACCGGGGAGCTGTTTTTT.

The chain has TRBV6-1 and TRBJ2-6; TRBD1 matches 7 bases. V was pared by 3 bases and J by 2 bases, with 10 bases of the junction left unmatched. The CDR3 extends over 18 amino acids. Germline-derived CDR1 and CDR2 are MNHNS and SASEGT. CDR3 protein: CASSDFAQGVAGANVLTF. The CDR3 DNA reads TGTGCCAGCAGTGATTTCGCCCAGGGGGTTGCTGGGGCCAACGTCCTGACTTTC.

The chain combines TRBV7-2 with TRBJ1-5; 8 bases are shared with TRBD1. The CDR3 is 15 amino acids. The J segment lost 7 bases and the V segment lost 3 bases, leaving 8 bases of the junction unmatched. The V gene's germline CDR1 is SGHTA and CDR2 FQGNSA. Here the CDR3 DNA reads TGTGCCAGCAGCTTCGGAGGACAGGGAAGGCAGCCCCAGCATTTT. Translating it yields CASSFGGQGRQPQHF.

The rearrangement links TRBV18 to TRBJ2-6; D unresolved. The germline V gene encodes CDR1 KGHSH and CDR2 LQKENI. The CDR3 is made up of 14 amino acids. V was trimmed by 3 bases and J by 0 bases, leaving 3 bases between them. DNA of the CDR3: TGTGCCAGCTCACCTGACTCTGGGGCCAACGTCCTGACTTTC. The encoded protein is CASSPDSGANVLTF.

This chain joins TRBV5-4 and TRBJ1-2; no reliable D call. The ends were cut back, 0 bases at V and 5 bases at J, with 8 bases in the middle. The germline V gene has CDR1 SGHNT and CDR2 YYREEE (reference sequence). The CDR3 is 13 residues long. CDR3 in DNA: TGTGCCAGCAGCTTGGAGGGAGGATATGGCTACACCTTC. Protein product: CASSLEGGYGYTF.

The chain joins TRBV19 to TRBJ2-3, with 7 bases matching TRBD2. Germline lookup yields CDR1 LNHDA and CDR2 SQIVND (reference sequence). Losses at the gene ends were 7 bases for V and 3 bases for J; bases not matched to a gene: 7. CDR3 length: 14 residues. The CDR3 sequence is CASKGGGETDTQYF. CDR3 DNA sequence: TGTGCCAGTAAAGGCGGGGGAGAGACAGATACGCAGTATTTT.

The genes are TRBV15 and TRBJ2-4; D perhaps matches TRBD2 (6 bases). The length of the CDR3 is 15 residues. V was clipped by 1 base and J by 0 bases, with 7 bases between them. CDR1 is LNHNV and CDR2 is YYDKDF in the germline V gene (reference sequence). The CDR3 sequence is CATSRAGVAKNIQYF. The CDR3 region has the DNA TGTGCCACCAGCAGAGCGGGGGTAGCCAAAAACATTCAGTACTTC.

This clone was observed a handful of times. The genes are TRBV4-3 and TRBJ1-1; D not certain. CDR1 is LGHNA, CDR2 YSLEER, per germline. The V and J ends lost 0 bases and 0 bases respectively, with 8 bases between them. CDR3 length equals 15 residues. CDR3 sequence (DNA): TGCGCCAGCAGCCAAGAGAGGAGCGTGAACACTGAAGCTTTCTTT. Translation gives CASSQERSVNTEAFF.

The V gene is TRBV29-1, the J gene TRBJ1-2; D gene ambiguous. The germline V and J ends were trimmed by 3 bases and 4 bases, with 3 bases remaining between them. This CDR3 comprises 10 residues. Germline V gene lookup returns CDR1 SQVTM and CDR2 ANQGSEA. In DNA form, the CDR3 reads TGCAGCGTTGAGGCCTATGGCTACACCTTC. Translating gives CSVEAYGYTF. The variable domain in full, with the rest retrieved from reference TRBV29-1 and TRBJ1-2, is SAVISQKPSRDICQRGTSLTIQCQVDSQVTMMFWYRQQPGQSLTLIATANQGSEATYESGFVIDKFPISRPNLTFSTLTVSNMSPEDSSIYLCSVEAYGYTFGSGTRLTVV.